This note documents a single TCR beta chain sequence. At one of its ends the junction is not consistent with the germline gene, which may arise from a read error. TCRdb reanalysed the PCR reads using MiXCR and keeps one entry per CDR3 protein. The sample includes about 97,000 distinct CDR3 sequences, roughly 24% of them seen just once. Germline CDR1 KGHDR, CDR2 SFDVKD. The CDR3 length is 16 residues. The sample belongs to a study of molecular identifiers for immune sequencing clone quantification. Sample: naive CD8+ T cells from blood, with Jurkat cell RNA spiked in. Subset described: FACS-sorted CD8+CD4-CCR7+CD45RA+ naive T cells. The TCR sequence derives from a human donor in good health. Some libraries in this study had Jurkat cell RNA spiked in. This rearrangement joins TRBV24-1 to TRBJ2-5; the match to TRBD2 covers 8 bases. This CDR3 is CATSDSGLAVQETQHF. In nucleotides, the CDR3 is TGTGCCACCAGTGATTCCGGACTAGCAGTCCAAGAGACCCAGCACTTC.